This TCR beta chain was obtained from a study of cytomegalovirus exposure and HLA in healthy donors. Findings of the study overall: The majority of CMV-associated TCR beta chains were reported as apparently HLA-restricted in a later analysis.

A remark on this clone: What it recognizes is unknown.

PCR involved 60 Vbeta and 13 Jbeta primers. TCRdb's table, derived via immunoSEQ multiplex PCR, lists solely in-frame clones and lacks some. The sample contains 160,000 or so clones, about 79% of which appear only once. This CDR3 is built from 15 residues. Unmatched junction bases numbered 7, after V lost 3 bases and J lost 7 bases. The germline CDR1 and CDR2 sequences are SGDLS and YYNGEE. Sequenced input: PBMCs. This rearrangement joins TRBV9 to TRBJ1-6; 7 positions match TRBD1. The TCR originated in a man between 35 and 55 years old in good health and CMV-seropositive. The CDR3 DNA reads TGTGCCAGCAGCGGCACCGGACAGGCCAATTCACCCCTCCACTTT. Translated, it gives CASSGTGQANSPLHF. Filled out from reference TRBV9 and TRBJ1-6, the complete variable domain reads DSGVTQTPKHLITATGQRVTLRCSPRSGDLSVYWYQQSLDQGLQFLIQYYNGEERAKGNILERFSAQQFPDLHSELNLSSLELGDSALYFCASSGTGQANSPLHFGNGTRLTVT.